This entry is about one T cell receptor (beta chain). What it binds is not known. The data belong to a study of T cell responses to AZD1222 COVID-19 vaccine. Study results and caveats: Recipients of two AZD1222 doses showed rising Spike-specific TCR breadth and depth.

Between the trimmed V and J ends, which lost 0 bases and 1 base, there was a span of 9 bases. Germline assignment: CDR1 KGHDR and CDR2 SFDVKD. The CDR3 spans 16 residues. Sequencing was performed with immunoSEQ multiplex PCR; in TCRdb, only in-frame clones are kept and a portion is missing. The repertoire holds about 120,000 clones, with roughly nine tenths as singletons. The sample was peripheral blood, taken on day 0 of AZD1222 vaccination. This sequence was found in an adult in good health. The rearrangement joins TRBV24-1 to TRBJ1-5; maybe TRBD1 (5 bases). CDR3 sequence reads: CATSDLERGSNQPQHF. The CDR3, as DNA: TGTGCCACCAGTGATTTGGAGAGGGGAAGCAATCAGCCCCAGCATTTT.